This entry lists 30 T cell receptor beta chains sequenced from one sample in a study of cytomegalovirus exposure and HLA in healthy donors. PCR was performed using 60 Vbeta and 13 Jbeta primers. Only in-frame clones appear in the TCRdb table, and some are missing; sequencing was by immunoSEQ multiplex PCR. The repertoire table contains some 200,000 clones. The sequenced material came from PBMCs. All receptors come from a boy aged 5-17 years in good health and CMV-seronegative.

V is TRBV6-5 and J is TRBJ2-7; 11 bases line up with TRBD2. Germline CDR1 and CDR2: MNHEY and SVGAGI. CDR3 length equals 15 residues. The V segment lost 0 bases and the J segment 4 bases; nucleotides outside the gene matches: 2. DNA of the CDR3: TGTGCCAGCAGTTACTCTAGCGGGGGGGATTACGAGCAGTACTTC. It specifies CASSYSSGGDYEQYF.

V and J are TRBV5-4 and TRBJ1-1; 9 bases fit TRBD1. J was trimmed by 2 bases and V by 5 bases; bases with no gene match: 4. Germline V gives CDR1 SGHNT, CDR2 YYREEE (reference sequence). This CDR3 region has 14 residues. CDR3 in amino acids: CASRITGGNTEAFF. CDR3 DNA sequence: TGTGCCAGCAGGATAACAGGGGGCAACACTGAAGCTTTCTTT.

This sequence joins TRBV7-8 and TRBJ1-5, with 11 nucleotides matching TRBD1. The CDR3 spans 16 residues. J was trimmed by 7 bases and V by 5 bases; bases with no gene match: 10. Germline V gives CDR1 SGHVS, CDR2 FQNEAQ. The CDR3 DNA sequence: TGTGCCAGCAGCGGCGGACAGGGGGCGCAATACCAGCCCCAGCATTTT. It encodes CASSGGQGAQYQPQHF. Variable domain in full (rest from reference TRBV7-8 and TRBJ1-5): GAGVSQSPRYKVAKRGQDVALRCDPISGHVSLFWYQQALGQGPEFLTYFQNEAQLDKSGLPSDRFFAERPEGSVSTLKIQRTQQEDSAVYLCASSGGQGAQYQPQHFGDGTRLSIL.

V usage is TRBV11-2 and J usage is TRBJ1-5; TRBD1 might be the D (6 bases). This CDR3 has 17 residues. V was shortened by 4 bases and J by 11 bases, with 27 bases between the two germline ends. Per germline, CDR1 SGHAT and CDR2 FQNNGV. CDR3 DNA sequence: TGTGCCAGCAGCTCGATTTCGGGGACATCGGACTTTACAGCCCAGCATTTT. The encoded protein is CASSSISGTSDFTAQHF.

This CDR3 is CASSLTGTGELFF. The CDR3, as DNA: TGTGCCAGCAGCCTAACAGGGACCGGGGAGCTGTTTTTT. This sequence joins TRBV5-6 and TRBJ2-2; D might be TRBD1 (6 bases). The germline V and J ends were trimmed by 4 bases and 5 bases, with 9 bases remaining between them. The germline CDR1 and CDR2 sequences are SGHDT and YYEEEE. The CDR3 consists of 13 residues.

The gene calls are TRBV7-9 and TRBJ2-7; 9 bases align to TRBD1. Per germline, CDR1 SEHNR and CDR2 FQNEAQ (reference sequence). V shed 1 base and J 7 bases; nucleotides not matched to a gene: 5. The CDR3 extends over 14 amino acids. CDR3 region: CASSLEDRGREQYF. The CDR3 coding sequence is TGTGCCAGCAGCTTAGAGGACAGGGGCCGGGAGCAGTACTTC.

The chain combines TRBV7-2 with TRBJ2-3; a possible D gene is TRBD2 (5 bases). V was trimmed by 5 bases and J by 11 bases, leaving 20 bases between them. CDR3 size: 14 residues. Germline lookup yields CDR1 SGHTA and CDR2 FQGNSA. CDR3 in DNA: TGTGCCAGCAGCCTACCTCCGACTACCCTAATGCAGTATTTT. Amino acid sequence: CASSLPPTTLMQYF.

The chain recombines TRBV7-2 with TRBJ2-4, with D possibly TRBD1 on 6 matching bases. Trimming left V 6 bases short and J 0 bases short, with 15 bases between. The CDR3 totals 16 residues. Germline V gene sequence: CDR1 SGHTA, CDR2 FQGNSA. The CDR3 DNA sequence: TGTGCCAGCAGTCCAGGGAACAGGGAAGCCAAAAACATTCAGTACTTC. The encoded protein is CASSPGNREAKNIQYF. The complete variable domain, with remaining parts taken from reference TRBV7-2 and TRBJ2-4, reads GAGVSQSPSNKVTEKGKDVELRCDPISGHTALYWYRQSLGQGLEFLIYFQGNSAPDKSGLPSDRFSAERTGGSVSTLTIQRTQQEDSAVYLCASSPGNREAKNIQYFGAGTRLSVL.

The chain carries TRBV11-2 and TRBJ1-1, with D tentatively TRBD1 (5 bases). CDR3 size: 19 residues. The germline V gene encodes CDR1 SGHAT and CDR2 FQNNGV. V lost 3 bases and J 5 bases, leaving 28 bases between the germline ends. The CDR3 reads CASSLGGSSLFRRWTEAFF. CDR3 in DNA: TGTGCCAGCAGCTTGGGGGGGAGTTCTTTATTTCGTAGGTGGACTGAAGCTTTCTTT.

The CDR3 region has the DNA TGTGCCAGCAGAATGGGACAGAGGGACATTCAGTACTTC. Its protein is CASRMGQRDIQYF. The chain recombines TRBV6-5 with TRBJ2-4; 7 positions agree with TRBD1. Germline V CDR1 and CDR2: MNHEY, SVGAGI. The CDR3 is 13 residues long. V dropped 6 bases and J dropped 8; count of bases not matched to a gene: 7.

The chain links TRBV27 to TRBJ1-5; D remains unclear. Germline assignment: CDR1 MNHEY and CDR2 SMNVEV (reference sequence). V was clipped by 2 bases and J by 6 bases, with 11 bases between them. The CDR3 totals 14 residues. The CDR3 protein is CASSLAGIGQPQHF. In DNA, the CDR3 is TGTGCCAGCAGTTTAGCGGGAATAGGTCAGCCCCAGCATTTT.

The genes are TRBV11-2 and TRBJ1-2, with TRBD1 matching over 9 bases. This CDR3 has 14 amino acids. The V and J ends lost 0 bases and 8 bases, in that order; junction bases with no gene match: 4. Germline V CDR1 and CDR2: SGHAT, FQNNGV. In DNA, the CDR3 is TGTGCCAGCAGCTTAGAATGGACAGGGGAAGGCTACACCTTC. Encoded protein: CASSLEWTGEGYTF.

This chain uses TRBV25-1 with TRBJ1-4, with 10 bases matching TRBD1. CDR1 is MGHDK, CDR2 SYGVNS, per germline. V gave up 4 bases and J gave up 4 bases; unmatched junction bases: 6. The CDR3 consists of 16 residues. The CDR3 spells CASSGHRDRGNEKLFF. CDR3 coding DNA: TGTGCCAGCAGTGGCCACCGGGACAGGGGTAATGAAAAACTGTTTTTT. The full variable domain, rest sourced from reference TRBV25-1 and TRBJ1-4, is EADIYQTPRYLVIGTGKKITLECSQTMGHDKMYWYQQDPGMELHLIHYSYGVNSTEKGDLSSESTVSRIRTEHFPLTLESARPSHTSQYLCASSGHRDRGNEKLFFGSGTQLSVL.

The rearrangement joins TRBV5-1 to TRBJ1-1; D may be TRBD1 (6 bases). The CDR3 extends over 14 amino acids. CDR1 and CDR2 from the germline V gene are SGHRS and YFSETQ. Between the trimmed V and J ends, which lost 4 bases and 2 bases, there was a span of 12 bases. CDR3 sequence: CASSPGQTNTEAFF. The CDR3 region has the DNA TGCGCCAGCAGCCCCGGACAGACTAACACTGAAGCTTTCTTT.

The chain employs TRBV11-3 and TRBJ1-6; D is undetermined. The CDR3 length is 13 residues. V was pared by 5 bases and J by 10 bases, with 12 bases between. Germline CDR1 reads SGHNT; CDR2 reads YENEEA. The CDR3 DNA follows: TGTGCCAGCAGCGCGTCGATCGGGTCACCCCTCCACTTT. It encodes CASSASIGSPLHF. The whole variable domain, filled in from reference TRBV11-3 and TRBJ1-6, reads EAGVVQSPRYKIIEKKQPVAFWCNPISGHNTLYWYLQNLGQGPELLIRYENEEAVDDSQLPKDRFSAERLKGVDSTLKIQPAELGDSAVYLCASSASIGSPLHFGNGTRLTVT.

The chain couples TRBV13 to TRBJ2-1; TRBD2 aligns across 7 bases. Germline V lookup: CDR1 PRHDT, CDR2 FYEKMQ (reference sequence). The V segment lost 4 bases and the J segment 4 bases; nucleotides outside the gene matches: 7. The CDR3 sequence is 15 residues long. As DNA, the CDR3 is TGTGCCAGCAGCTGGCTCTGGGGGGGATACAATGAGCAGTTCTTC. Its translation is CASSWLWGGYNEQFF. Variable domain in full (rest from reference TRBV13 and TRBJ2-1): AAGVIQSPRHLIKEKRETATLKCYPIPRHDTVYWYQQGPGQDPQFLISFYEKMQSDKGSIPDRFSAQQFSDYHSELNMSSLELGDSALYFCASSWLWGGYNEQFFGPGTRLTVL.

The chain combines TRBV7-2 with TRBJ1-4, with 10 bases matching TRBD1. J gave up 6 bases and V 5 bases, and 12 bases lay outside the gene matches. CDR1 is SGHTA and CDR2 is FQGNSA in the germline V gene. The CDR3 runs to 17 residues. CDR3 sequence: CASSKTGGGRGDEKLFF. The CDR3 DNA sequence: TGTGCCAGCAGCAAGACAGGGGGCGGAAGGGGGGATGAAAAACTGTTTTTT.

The chain combines TRBV19 with TRBJ1-4; D might be TRBD1 (5 bases). This CDR3 spans 13 amino acids. In germline, CDR1 is LNHDA, CDR2 SQIVND (reference sequence). V was clipped by 3 bases and J by 8 bases, with 10 bases between them. The CDR3 reads CASSIAAGEKLFF. The CDR3 region has the DNA TGTGCCAGTAGTATTGCGGCAGGGGAAAAACTGTTTTTT.

The chain joins TRBV7-9 to TRBJ1-1; 7 positions match TRBD1. Germline loops: CDR1 SEHNR, CDR2 FQNEAQ (reference sequence). The CDR3 spans 14 residues. The J segment lost 1 base and the V segment lost 5 bases, leaving 4 bases of the junction unmatched. CDR3 sequence (DNA): TGTGCCAGCAGCCCTTGGACAGGGAACACTGAAGCTTTCTTT. It encodes CASSPWTGNTEAFF.

V and J are TRBV19 and TRBJ2-1, with 7 bases aligning to TRBD2. Germline trimming cut 5 bases from V and 0 bases from J; bases unmatched to any gene: 7. In germline, CDR1 is LNHDA, CDR2 SQIVND (reference sequence). The CDR3 consists of 16 residues. CDR3 sequence (DNA): TGTGCCAGTAGTCCTCCGGGACTAAGCTCCTACAATGAGCAGTTCTTC. Translating it yields CASSPPGLSSYNEQFF.

This sequence joins TRBV18 and TRBJ2-2, with D possibly being TRBD2 (5 bases). This CDR3 is built from 15 residues. CDR1 is KGHSH and CDR2 is LQKENI in the germline V gene. V lost 3 bases to trimming and J lost 1 base, with 9 bases between them. The CDR3 region is CASSPGIRNTGELFF. CDR3 nucleotide sequence: TGTGCCAGCTCACCCGGGATTAGGAACACCGGGGAGCTGTTTTTT.

V gene TRBV30 combines with J gene TRBJ1-1; no clear D gene. The CDR3 consists of 11 residues. Germline CDR1 is GTSNPN and CDR2 is SVGIG (reference sequence). The germline V and J ends were trimmed by 0 bases and 8 bases, with 7 bases remaining between them. As DNA, the CDR3 is TGTGCCTGGAGTGTACGGGGAGAAGCTTTCTTT. Its translation is CAWSVRGEAFF.

The chain recombines TRBV12-5 with TRBJ1-1; no clear D. The V gene's germline CDR1 is LGHNT and CDR2 FRNRAP. The CDR3 contains 15 residues. Trimming stripped 0 bases from V and 6 bases from J, with 14 bases between. CDR3 in DNA: TGTGCTAGTGGTTTGGTCCTCGCAGCGGGAGCTGAAGCTTTCTTT. Translation gives CASGLVLAAGAEAFF.

The chain has TRBV2 and TRBJ1-2; no clear D gene. Germline V gene lookup returns CDR1 SNHLY and CDR2 FYNNEI. The V end was cut by 4 bases, the J end by 1 base, with 13 bases between. The CDR3 is made up of 15 amino acids. The CDR3 coding sequence is TGTGCCAGCAGTGCTCCTGTGTCCCTTAACTATGGCTACACCTTC. Amino acid sequence: CASSAPVSLNYGYTF.

The J gene is TRBJ2-7, the V gene TRBV30; possible D gene TRBD1, 5 bases. The V gene lost 2 bases and the J gene lost 4 bases, with 15 bases spanning the gap. Germline loops: CDR1 GTSNPN, CDR2 SVGIG (reference sequence). CDR3 length: 14 residues. The CDR3 DNA is TGTGCCTGGAGTAGGCAGGGAATTTGGTACGAGCAGTACTTC. Its translation: CAWSRQGIWYEQYF.

The V and J genes are TRBV9 and TRBJ1-2; perhaps TRBD1 as D (6 bases). Looked up from germline, CDR1 is SGDLS and CDR2 is YYNGEE. Between the trimmed V and J ends, which lost 2 bases and 5 bases, there was a span of 10 bases. This CDR3 region has 13 residues. CDR3 bases: TGTGCCAGCAGCGTTTGGACAGAATATGGCTACACCTTC. It specifies CASSVWTEYGYTF.

The gene calls are TRBV18 and TRBJ1-4; D uncertain. Trimming took off 5 bases at V and 1 base at J, with 5 bases between the two ends. The V gene's germline CDR1 is KGHSH and CDR2 LQKENI. The CDR3 has 13 amino acids. DNA of the CDR3: TGTGCCAGCTCAACTAGAACTAATGAAAAACTGTTTTTT. Its protein is CASSTRTNEKLFF.

This chain uses TRBV7-2 with TRBJ2-7; 7 nucleotides agree with TRBD2. The germline gives CDR1 SGHTA, CDR2 FQGNSA. The CDR3 sequence is 15 residues long. V shed 5 bases, J shed 0 bases, and the junction held 7 bases outside the gene matches. The CDR3 region is CASSQSRGSSYEQYF. CDR3 DNA: TGTGCCAGCAGCCAATCGCGGGGGAGCTCCTACGAGCAGTACTTC.

The chain carries TRBV6-4 and TRBJ1-1, with 8 bases fitting TRBD1. From germline, CDR1 is MRHNA and CDR2 SNTAGT. V shed 6 bases and J 1 base; nucleotides not matched to a gene: 4. The CDR3 contains 14 residues. The DNA of the CDR3 is TGTGCCAGCAGGCAGACAGGGGAGAACACTGAAGCTTTCTTT. It yields the protein CASRQTGENTEAFF.

V usage is TRBV7-9 and J usage is TRBJ2-1; possibly TRBD1 for D (5 bases). This CDR3 is built from 17 residues. V was pared by 5 bases and J by 5 bases, with 22 bases between. Germline-derived CDR1 and CDR2 are SEHNR and FQNEAQ (reference sequence). DNA for the CDR3: TGTGCCAGCAGCCCCCTCCCGACACGGACAAAGAACAATGAGCAGTTCTTC. Protein: CASSPLPTRTKNNEQFF. The complete variable domain, with remaining parts taken from reference TRBV7-9 and TRBJ2-1, reads DTGVSQNPRHKITKRGQNVTFRCDPISEHNRLYWYRQTLGQGPEFLTYFQNEAQLEKSRLLSDRFSAERPKGSFSTLEIQRTEQGDSAMYLCASSPLPTRTKNNEQFFGPGTRLTVL.